A single sample gave rise to the 10 T cell receptor beta chains below, sequenced in a study of shared clonotypes between healthy human individuals. Assay used: immunoSEQ multiplex PCR; TCRdb lists only in-frame clones, some missing. This sample yields under 650,000 clones, of which roughly 95% are seen a single time; 0.06% belongs to the top ten. Sequenced sample: naive CD4+ T cells sorted from blood. The subset denotes: CD45RA+ positively selected. The source is a woman aged 25 to 39 in good health.

The chain carries TRBV28 and TRBJ1-2, with D tentatively TRBD1 (5 bases). The germline V and J ends were trimmed by 11 bases and 1 base, with 20 bases remaining between them. The CDR3 contains 15 residues. CDR1 and CDR2 from the germline V gene are MDHEN and SYDVKM. In DNA, the CDR3 is TGTGCCTCCGGAGGGGACCACCTCCTTAACTATGGCTACACCTTC. It encodes CASGGDHLLNYGYTF.

The chain recombines TRBV19 with TRBJ2-2, with 9 bases matching TRBD1. V shed 5 bases and J 5 bases; nucleotides not matched to a gene: 9. Germline values: CDR1 LNHDA, CDR2 SQIVND (reference sequence). The CDR3 consists of 16 residues. This chain's CDR3 is CASSFLGQGDTGELFF. The CDR3 DNA reads TGTGCCAGTAGTTTCCTGGGACAGGGAGATACCGGGGAGCTGTTTTTT.

J is TRBJ1-2 and V is TRBV28; possible D gene TRBD1, 6 bases. The V end was cut by 3 bases, the J end by 8 bases, with 10 bases between. Germline V lookup: CDR1 MDHEN, CDR2 SYDVKM. The CDR3 loop spans 12 amino acids. Here the CDR3 DNA reads TGTGCCAGCAGTTTTCAGGGGCTGGGCTACACCTTC. This translates into CASSFQGLGYTF.

CDR3 nucleotide sequence: TGTGCCAGCCAACTTGCTCCCCGGGAAAAACTGTTTTTT. Translation gives CASQLAPREKLFF. The chain joins TRBV9 to TRBJ1-4; D not certain. CDR1 SGDLS and CDR2 YYNGEE come from the germline V gene. The CDR3 consists of 13 residues. V was cut by 7 bases and J by 8 bases, with 15 bases left in between.

The chain's CDR3 is CASSLSGTDTQYF. CDR3 sequence (DNA): TGCGCCAGCAGCTTGTCTGGCACAGATACGCAGTATTTT. The chain uses TRBV5-1 and TRBJ2-3; D gene ambiguous. From germline, CDR1 is SGHRS and CDR2 YFSETQ. Trimming cost V 1 base and J 1 base, with 4 bases left between them. The CDR3 extends over 13 amino acids.

CDR3 bases: TGTGCCACCAGCAGAGATACAGGGAACACTGAAGCTTTCTTT. Its protein is CATSRDTGNTEAFF. The rearrangement uses TRBV15 and TRBJ1-1, with D perhaps matching TRBD1 (5 bases). The CDR3 contains 14 residues. From germline, CDR1 is LNHNV and CDR2 YYDKDF (reference sequence). Trimming removed 0 bases at V and 1 base at J, with 6 bases between.

The genes are TRBV19 and TRBJ2-7; D is perhaps TRBD1 (6 bases). Germline-derived CDR1 and CDR2 are LNHDA and SQIVND (reference sequence). The CDR3 length is 14 residues. The ends were cut back, 5 bases at V and 3 bases at J, with 14 bases in the middle. The CDR3 loop is CASSPQTGFYEQYF. The CDR3 region has the DNA TGTGCCAGTAGTCCGCAAACAGGGTTCTACGAGCAGTACTTC.

The chain recombines TRBV4-1 with TRBJ1-1; the D is unclear. Germline values: CDR1 MGHRA, CDR2 YSYEKL. The CDR3 is made up of 16 amino acids. The V gene lost 3 bases and the J gene lost 1 base, with 15 bases spanning the gap. The CDR3 bases are TGCGCCAGCAGCCATCGACCCTCACGGAGGAACACTGAAGCTTTCTTT. Translation: CASSHRPSRRNTEAFF.

The chain uses TRBV5-1 and TRBJ2-3; TRBD1 matches 10 bases. Germline V gene data show CDR1 as SGHRS and CDR2 as YFSETQ. CDR3 length equals 17 residues. J gave up 0 bases and V 3 bases, and 7 bases lay outside the gene matches. CDR3 in amino acids: CASSSGQGGTSTDTQYF. Written as DNA, the CDR3 is TGCGCCAGCAGCTCCGGACAGGGGGGGACCAGCACAGATACGCAGTATTTT.

The chain is built from TRBV5-1 and TRBJ1-1, with TRBD1 matching over 8 bases. Trimming removed 5 bases from V and 6 bases from J; junction bases left unmatched: 0. The CDR3 runs to 11 residues. The germline CDR1 and CDR2 sequences are SGHRS and YFSETQ. The chain's CDR3 is CASRGQAEAFF. The CDR3 DNA reads TGCGCCAGCAGGGGACAGGCTGAAGCTTTCTTT.